Below are 23 T cell receptor beta chains sequenced from a single sample in a study of type 1 regulatory T cells. TCRdb re-called the reads through MiXCR, storing one row per CDR3 protein. In the table there are around 62,000 distinct CDR3 sequences, around 68% of which are singletons. Antigens of these TCRs are unknown. The material sequenced was cultured T cells, either the whole culture or a sorted T cell fraction (not recorded which). Subset indicated: Tr1-enriched cell product generated in vitro against host alloantigens. The source is a human donor in good health.

The CDR3 sequence is CASSRGLAGLGTQYF. CDR3 sequence (DNA): TGTGCCAGCAGCCGGGGACTAGCGGGATTGGGTACGCAGTATTTT. V usage is TRBV7-2 and J usage is TRBJ2-3; 13 positions match TRBD2. V dropped 5 bases and J dropped 8; count of bases not matched to a gene: 7. CDR1 is SGHTA, CDR2 FQGNSA, per germline. The CDR3 is made up of 15 amino acids.

This chain uses TRBV7-2 with TRBJ2-3; TRBD2 is a possible D gene (6 bases). Trimming left V 4 bases short and J 5 bases short, with 19 bases between. The CDR3 sequence is 16 residues long. Germline V lookup: CDR1 SGHTA, CDR2 FQGNSA. As DNA, the CDR3 is TGTGCCAGCAGCTCCCTGACTAGGAGGAAGCGAGATACGCAGTATTTT. Amino acid sequence: CASSSLTRRKRDTQYF.

This sequence joins TRBV5-1 and TRBJ2-1, with 10 bases aligning to TRBD1. The length of the CDR3 is 15 residues. Per the germline V gene, CDR1 is SGHRS and CDR2 is YFSETQ. The V gene end was trimmed by 6 bases and the J gene end by 6 bases; junction bases not matched to a gene: 9. CDR3 nucleotide sequence: TGCGCCAGCACCCTGGGACAGGGGAAAACCAATGAGCAGTTCTTC. This codes for CASTLGQGKTNEQFF.

The V gene is TRBV5-1, the J gene TRBJ2-1, with a weak D call TRBD2 (6 bases). Germline CDR1 reads SGHRS; CDR2 reads YFSETQ. This CDR3 contains 16 residues. V was shortened by 0 bases and J by 0 bases, with 10 bases between the two germline ends. CDR3 DNA sequence: TGCGCCAGCAGCTTGGCGGTAGCGGCCTCCTACAATGAGCAGTTCTTC. Protein: CASSLAVAASYNEQFF.

The chain is built from TRBV20-1 and TRBJ2-3; a weak D match, TRBD2 (5 bases). V was cut by 1 base and J by 6 bases, with 17 bases left in between. From germline, CDR1 is DFQATT and CDR2 SNEGSKA (reference sequence). This CDR3 has 15 residues. The CDR3 is CSARVLGLVTDTQYF. For the CDR3, the DNA is TGCAGTGCTAGAGTACTCGGACTTGTAACGGATACGCAGTATTTT.

The V call is TRBV30, the J call TRBJ1-1; TRBD1 matches 8 bases. With V trimmed by 7 bases and J by 9 bases, 10 bases remained unmatched. The CDR3 length is 12 residues. Germline loops: CDR1 GTSNPN, CDR2 SVGIG (reference sequence). CDR3 DNA: TGTGCCTCAGGGACAGGCTCGGGCCAAGCTTTCTTT. Encoded protein: CASGTGSGQAFF.

V is TRBV6-2 or TRBV6-3 and J is TRBJ2-1; maybe TRBD2 (6 bases). CDR1 MNHEY and CDR2 SVGEGT come from the germline V gene. This CDR3 comprises 14 residues. Trimming stripped 6 bases from V and 7 bases from J, with 16 bases between. The DNA of the CDR3 is TGTGCCAGCAGCCTCGCGGGACCTAGAAATGAGCAGTTCTTC. Translating gives CASSLAGPRNEQFF.

The gene calls are TRBV27 and TRBJ2-3; the D gene could be TRBD1 or TRBD2 (5 bases each). Germline lookup yields CDR1 MNHEY and CDR2 SMNVEV (reference sequence). V lost 6 bases and J lost 0, with 13 bases in between. The CDR3 has 15 residues. CDR3 loop: CASSSPGRSTDTQYF. CDR3 DNA: TGTGCCAGCAGCTCACCGGGACGGAGCACAGATACGCAGTATTTT.

The gene calls are TRBV7-9 and TRBJ2-3; TRBD2 matches 8 bases. V lost 5 bases, J lost 2 bases, and 6 bases stayed unmatched. The CDR3 extends over 15 amino acids. Germline assignment: CDR1 SEHNR and CDR2 FQNEAQ (reference sequence). For the CDR3, the DNA is TGTGCCAGCAGCACTCTTAGCGGGACCACAGATACGCAGTATTTT. Translating it yields CASSTLSGTTDTQYF.

This sequence joins TRBV20-1 and TRBJ2-3; TRBD2 agrees at 9 bases. V trimming: 1 base; J trimming: 3 bases; junction bases outside the gene matches: 5. The germline V gene encodes CDR1 DFQATT and CDR2 SNEGSKA (reference sequence). The CDR3 extends over 15 amino acids. The CDR3 nucleotides read TGCAGTGCTAGAGCGGCGGGACTAGCAACAGATACGCAGTATTTT. Encoded protein: CSARAAGLATDTQYF.

In this sample, this clonotype turned up a few times. The V and J genes are TRBV28 and TRBJ2-2; 7 bases map to TRBD2. J lost 4 bases, V lost 6 bases, and 8 bases had no gene match. The CDR3 is 15 residues long. CDR1 and CDR2 (germline): MDHEN, SYDVKM. The CDR3 DNA reads TGTGCCAGCAGCACGGCGGGAGTGAGCACCGGGGAGCTGTTTTTT. Encoded protein: CASSTAGVSTGELFF.

The J gene is TRBJ2-2, the V gene TRBV29-1; a possible D gene is TRBD1 (5 bases). The CDR3 is made up of 13 amino acids. CDR1 SQVTM and CDR2 ANQGSEA come from the germline V gene. The germline V and J ends were trimmed by 7 bases and 7 bases, with 16 bases remaining between them. The CDR3 DNA reads TGCAGCGCCCAGGGCAATACGGGCGGGGAGCTGTTTTTT. It encodes CSAQGNTGGELFF.

The CDR3 sequence: CATRTGEGDTQYF. The CDR3 DNA reads as TGTGCCACCCGGACAGGGGAGGGAGATACGCAGTATTTT. The rearrangement uses TRBV5-4 and TRBJ2-3; 9 nucleotides align to TRBD1. V lost 9 bases and J lost 5; bases outside the gene matches: 7. This CDR3 region has 13 residues. Germline lookup yields CDR1 SGHNT and CDR2 YYREEE (reference sequence). The entire variable domain, with the rest obtained from reference TRBV5-4 and TRBJ2-3, is as follows: ETGVTQSPTHLIKTRGQQVTLRCSSQSGHNTVSWYQQALGQGPQFIFQYYREEENGRGNFPPRFSGLQFPNYSSELNVNALELDDSALYLCATRTGEGDTQYFGPGTRLTVL.

The chain joins TRBV19 to TRBJ2-3, with TRBD2 as a possible D gene (5 bases). The CDR3 spans 13 residues. Trimming left V 7 bases short and J 4 bases short, with 12 bases between. Germline V CDR1 and CDR2: LNHDA, SQIVND (reference sequence). In DNA, the CDR3 is TGTGCCAGTACACGGCGCGGGTCAGATACGCAGTATTTT. The encoded protein is CASTRRGSDTQYF.

The rearrangement uses TRBV12-3 or TRBV12-4 and TRBJ2-7, with D hard to call. The CDR3 runs 15 residues. Trimming took 3 bases from V and 0 from J, leaving 12 bases between them. CDR3 region: CASSFSRTHSYEQYF. The CDR3 DNA follows: TGTGCCAGCAGTTTTTCCCGGACCCACTCCTACGAGCAGTACTTC.

CDR3 in DNA: TGCAGTGCTAGAGGGGCGGGAGGGCGCCGTGAGCAGTTCTTC. Its protein product is CSARGAGGRREQFF. The chain has TRBV20-1 and TRBJ2-1; TRBD2 matches 9 bases. V lost 1 base to trimming and J lost 9 bases; unmatched junction nucleotides: 7. Germline lookup yields CDR1 DFQATT and CDR2 SNEGSKA (reference sequence). The CDR3 extends over 14 amino acids.

This chain uses TRBV27 with TRBJ1-5; D gene ambiguous. The V gene lost 3 bases and the J gene lost 4 bases, with 13 bases spanning the gap. CDR1 is MNHEY, CDR2 SMNVEV, per germline (reference sequence). CDR3 length: 15 amino acids. In DNA form, the CDR3 reads TGTGCCAGCAGTTTTCAGCGTCAGTCGAATCAGCCCCAGCATTTT. It is translated as CASSFQRQSNQPQHF.

This chain joins TRBV6-1 and TRBJ2-5; 8 nucleotides line up with TRBD2. V dropped 3 bases and J dropped 5; count of bases not matched to a gene: 11. Germline-derived CDR1 and CDR2 are MNHNS and SASEGT. The CDR3 spans 16 residues. CDR3 in DNA: TGTGCCAGCAGTGAGGGCCTTACTAGCGGTAGGGAGACCCAGTACTTC. It yields the protein CASSEGLTSGRETQYF.

The CDR3 is CSAKQGTGEPGANVLTF. CDR3 in DNA: TGCAGTGCTAAGCAGGGGACAGGGGAACCTGGGGCCAACGTCCTGACTTTC. The chain has TRBV20-1 and TRBJ2-6; TRBD1 matches at 10 bases. The germline V gene encodes CDR1 DFQATT and CDR2 SNEGSKA (reference sequence). The V gene end was trimmed by 4 bases and the J gene end by 2 bases; junction bases not matched to a gene: 8. The CDR3 runs 17 residues.

The chain links TRBV27 to TRBJ2-1, with unresolved D. In germline, CDR1 is MNHEY, CDR2 SMNVEV (reference sequence). This CDR3 is built from 13 residues. V lost 5 bases and J 10 bases, leaving 15 bases between the germline ends. The CDR3 protein is CASSGPLVREQFF. In nucleotides, the CDR3 is TGTGCCAGCAGTGGCCCTTTAGTCAGGGAGCAGTTCTTC.

CDR3 sequence: CSASTGEWITEAFF. CDR3 nucleotides: TGCAGTGCTAGTACCGGGGAATGGATCACTGAAGCTTTCTTT. The chain is built from TRBV20-1 and TRBJ1-1; no definite D call. The V and J ends lost 3 bases and 4 bases respectively, with 15 bases between them. The germline gives CDR1 DFQATT, CDR2 SNEGSKA (reference sequence). CDR3 size: 14 residues.

This chain joins TRBV5-1 and TRBJ2-7; D is unresolved. This CDR3 has 11 residues. Looked up from germline, CDR1 is SGHRS and CDR2 is YFSETQ. Trimming took 5 bases from V and 2 from J, leaving 5 bases between them. CDR3 sequence (DNA): TGCGCCAGCAGGGATGCCTACGAGCAGTACTTC. Protein product: CASRDAYEQYF.

This clonotype was seen a few times. This rearrangement joins TRBV4-2 to TRBJ2-2, with TRBD2 identical over 7 bases. J gave up 7 bases and V 4 bases, and 6 bases lay outside the gene matches. The CDR3 runs to 14 residues. The germline gives CDR1 LGHNA, CDR2 YNFKEQ. Here the CDR3 reads CASSLKREGGELFF. In DNA form, the CDR3 reads TGTGCCAGCAGCCTGAAGCGGGAAGGCGGGGAGCTGTTTTTT.